The clone carrying this TCR beta chain appeared many times. The antigen remains undetermined. V was pared by 7 bases and J by 0 bases, with 9 bases between. This CDR3 spans 13 amino acids. The entry originates in a study of CD8 T cells in ankylosing spondylitis. For TCR beta, libraries came from quantitative 5'-RACE with molecular barcodes. A single record per CDR3 protein comes from TCRdb applying MiXCR to the 5' RACE reads. The sample holds 200,000 or so distinct CDR3 sequences; 10% to 15% are singletons and the top ten take 8% to 13%. Study-level points and caveats: Reportedly, disease-linked clones are significantly enriched in ankylosing spondylitis patients' matched synovial fluid. Blood of patients with ankylosing spondylitis appeared to be characterized by a TCR beta motif of fewer than 10 highly homologous variants.

This sequence was found in a female donor with ankylosing spondylitis or in good health (not recorded which). What was sequenced was blood, either unsorted or a sorted T cell fraction (not recorded which). The V and J genes are TRBV12-3 or TRBV12-4 and TRBJ1-1; no clear D. CDR3 sequence reads: CASTIQMNTEAFF. CDR3 DNA sequence: TGTGCCAGCACTATACAGATGAACACTGAAGCTTTCTTT.